Listed here are 20 T cell receptor beta chains from one sample, sequenced in a study of cytomegalovirus exposure and HLA in healthy donors. In the PCR, 60 Vbeta and 13 Jbeta primers were used. Libraries were prepared by immunoSEQ multiplex PCR; TCRdb keeps only in-frame clonotypes and omits some of them. The data show under 200,000 clones, with roughly 79% seen just once and about 12% held by the top ten. Sequencing was carried out using PBMCs. The receptors here all came from a woman aged 45-60 years in good health and CMV-seronegative.

CDR3 nucleotides: TGTGCCAGCACCCAGACAGGGGGCCGGTATGGCTACACCTTC. It specifies CASTQTGGRYGYTF. The V gene is TRBV6-1, the J gene TRBJ1-2; 10 bases match TRBD1. The germline V gene has CDR1 MNHNS and CDR2 SASEGT. J lost 5 bases, V lost 7 bases, and 7 bases had no gene match. This CDR3 is built from 14 residues.

This chain uses TRBV18 with TRBJ1-1; D may be TRBD1 (5 bases). CDR1 is KGHSH and CDR2 is LQKENI in the germline V gene. The CDR3 loop spans 15 amino acids. The V end lost 1 base, the J end lost 2 bases, and 11 bases lay between the germline ends. Written as DNA, the CDR3 is TGTGCCAGCTCACCACTTGCAGGGACTAACACTGAAGCTTTCTTT. Translated: CASSPLAGTNTEAFF. Filled out from reference TRBV18 and TRBJ1-1, the complete variable domain reads NAGVMQNPRHLVRRRGQEARLRCSPMKGHSHVYWYRQLPEEGLKFMVYLQKENIIDESGMPKERFSAEFPKEGPSILRIQQVVRGDSAAYFCASSPLAGTNTEAFFGQGTRLTVV.

The V call is TRBV30, the J call TRBJ1-1; D is ambiguous. CDR1 is GTSNPN and CDR2 is SVGIG in the germline V gene (reference sequence). V shed 2 bases and J shed 0 bases, with 13 bases lying between them. This CDR3 has 15 residues. The CDR3 is CAWSNPGFVNTEAFF. The CDR3 DNA reads TGTGCCTGGAGTAATCCGGGGTTCGTGAACACTGAAGCTTTCTTT.

The chain links TRBV12-2 to TRBJ2-2; TRBD2 is taken as the D call from the table, unchecked against the DNA. TRBV12-2 is designated a pseudogene. The CDR3 loop spans 15 amino acids. Written as DNA, the CDR3 is TGCGGATGTGTGGTTTGGCGGGATCTCACCGGGGAGCTGTTTTTT. This codes for CGCVVWRDLTGELFF.

The V and J genes are TRBV13 and TRBJ1-2; TRBD1 matches at 7 bases. This CDR3 is 14 amino acids long. V gave up 4 bases and J gave up 8 bases; unmatched junction bases: 10. Germline V gene sequence: CDR1 PRHDT, CDR2 FYEKMQ (reference sequence). DNA for the CDR3: TGTGCCAGCAGCTACCAAACAGGGGTCGGAGGCTACACCTTC. Translated, it gives CASSYQTGVGGYTF.

The chain carries TRBV12-5 and TRBJ1-1; D unclear. Germline V gene lookup returns CDR1 LGHNT and CDR2 FRNRAP. V lost 7 bases to trimming and J lost 1 base, with 16 bases between them. The CDR3 runs 15 residues. CDR3 bases: TGTGCTAGTGCCGACGGTAATAGAGGGAACACTGAAGCTTTCTTT. This sequence encodes CASADGNRGNTEAFF.

Of note for this clone: Other DNA sequences within the sample encode an identical CDR3. J is TRBJ1-6 and V is TRBV2; D might be TRBD1 (6 bases). The CDR3 extends over 15 amino acids. The V end lost 6 bases, the J end lost 8 bases, and 17 bases lay between the germline ends. Looked up from germline, CDR1 is SNHLY and CDR2 is FYNNEI. The CDR3 DNA reads as TGTGCCAGCAGGGGACATATGATGCCGGATTCACCCCTCCACTTT. It is translated as CASRGHMMPDSPLHF.

The V call is TRBV28, the J call TRBJ1-1, with TRBD1 matching over 7 bases. Germline lookup yields CDR1 MDHEN and CDR2 SYDVKM. The CDR3 is 14 residues long. J gave up 1 base and V 6 bases, and 5 bases lay outside the gene matches. The CDR3 sequence is CASSPTGRNTEAFF. The CDR3 region has the DNA TGTGCCAGCAGCCCGACAGGGAGGAACACTGAAGCTTTCTTT.

The V gene is TRBV27, the J gene TRBJ1-5, with a possible D match to TRBD1 (5 bases). Germline V gene data show CDR1 as MNHEY and CDR2 as SMNVEV (reference sequence). Trimming shortened V by 6 bases and J by 5 bases, and 23 bases separated the two germline ends. The length of the CDR3 is 17 residues. The CDR3 region is CASRSIQAARRDQPQHF. The DNA of the CDR3 is TGTGCCAGCAGGTCCATACAGGCAGCTCGGAGGGATCAGCCCCAGCATTTT.

The V call is TRBV10-3, the J call TRBJ1-1; a possible D gene is TRBD1 (5 bases). The CDR3 consists of 13 residues. The V end was cut by 7 bases, the J end by 1 base, with 10 bases between. Per germline, CDR1 ENHRY and CDR2 SYGVKD. CDR3 nucleotides: TGTGCCATCACAGCAGGGCCGAACACTGAAGCTTTCTTT. Amino acids: CAITAGPNTEAFF.

The rearrangement uses TRBV7-9 and TRBJ2-1; 7 positions agree with TRBD2. Germline V CDR1 and CDR2: SEHNR, FQNEAQ (reference sequence). J was trimmed by 0 bases and V by 5 bases; bases with no gene match: 16. The CDR3 is made up of 19 amino acids. The CDR3 DNA follows: TGTGCCAGCAGCCATTCGGAGACGGTACCGGGGGGCTCCTACAATGAGCAGTTCTTC. Translation: CASSHSETVPGGSYNEQFF.

The CDR3 bases are TGTGCCAGCAGCCCGCTACGACAGGGCGACTACGAGCAGTACTTC. Protein sequence: CASSPLRQGDYEQYF. This sequence joins TRBV13 and TRBJ2-7, with TRBD1 identical over 7 bases. In germline, CDR1 is PRHDT, CDR2 FYEKMQ (reference sequence). The CDR3 spans 15 residues. The J segment lost 3 bases and the V segment lost 5 bases, leaving 10 bases of the junction unmatched.

This chain connects TRBV2 to TRBJ2-1, with 13 bases aligning to TRBD2. Germline V lookup: CDR1 SNHLY, CDR2 FYNNEI. The CDR3 consists of 17 residues. After removal of 4 bases from V and 2 bases from J, the junction contained 5 bases not matched to a gene. DNA for the CDR3: TGTGCCAGCAGTGTCGCGGGACTAGCGGGAACCTACAATGAGCAGTTCTTC. Translated: CASSVAGLAGTYNEQFF.

The sample holds a few counts of this clone. The V gene is TRBV6-5, the J gene TRBJ2-7; D unresolved. Germline CDR1 reads MNHEY; CDR2 reads SVGAGI. V shed 2 bases and J shed 6 bases, with 8 bases lying between them. The CDR3 extends over 12 amino acids. CDR3 sequence reads: CASSYPHSEQYF. The CDR3 DNA reads as TGTGCCAGCAGTTACCCCCATTCCGAGCAGTACTTC.

V gene TRBV5-1 combines with J gene TRBJ2-7, with a tentative D call TRBD1 (7 bases). V was cut by 1 base and J by 4 bases, with 15 bases left in between. This CDR3 comprises 15 residues. CDR1 is SGHRS, CDR2 YFSETQ, per germline. The CDR3 coding sequence is TGCGCCAGCAGCTTGAATCCAGGGGGGAAGTACGAGCAGTACTTC. Translated: CASSLNPGGKYEQYF.

V and J are TRBV6-5 and TRBJ1-1; weak D call: TRBD1 (6 bases). The CDR3 totals 13 residues. The V end lost 7 bases, the J end lost 5 bases, and 14 bases lay between the germline ends. CDR1 MNHEY and CDR2 SVGAGI come from the germline V gene. CDR3 nucleotide sequence: TGTGCCAGCAAACTGGGGGCAGGGACTGAAGCTTTCTTT. Translation gives CASKLGAGTEAFF.

Only one count was recorded for this clone. The chain carries TRBV19 and TRBJ2-5; no clear D gene. Trimming shortened V by 5 bases and J by 3 bases, and 16 bases separated the two germline ends. CDR3 length: 15 residues. Germline CDR1 is LNHDA and CDR2 is SQIVND (reference sequence). CDR3 loop: CASSLSLNRKETQYF. The CDR3 bases are TGTGCCAGTAGTCTATCCCTAAATCGAAAAGAGACCCAGTACTTC.

This chain uses TRBV5-4 with TRBJ2-7, with 13 bases that match TRBD2. Trimming removed 5 bases from V and 6 bases from J; junction bases left unmatched: 14. CDR3 length: 17 residues. The germline CDR1 and CDR2 sequences are SGHNT and YYREEE (reference sequence). CDR3 protein: CASRPGLAGAVGSEQYF. CDR3 nucleotides: TGTGCCAGCAGACCCGGACTAGCGGGGGCCGTGGGAAGCGAGCAGTACTTC.

This chain links TRBV7-2 with TRBJ2-7; tentatively, D is TRBD1 (6 bases). V lost 4 bases, J lost 2 bases, and 12 bases lay in between. Looked up from germline, CDR1 is SGHTA and CDR2 is FQGNSA. The CDR3 contains 14 residues. The CDR3 is CASSSQGAAYEQYF. The CDR3 nucleotides are TGTGCCAGCAGCTCACAGGGCGCGGCCTACGAGCAGTACTTC. The whole variable domain, filled in from reference TRBV7-2 and TRBJ2-7, reads GAGVSQSPSNKVTEKGKDVELRCDPISGHTALYWYRQSLGQGLEFLIYFQGNSAPDKSGLPSDRFSAERTGGSVSTLTIQRTQQEDSAVYLCASSSQGAAYEQYFGPGTRLTVT.

Only a few counts were recorded for this clone. One end of the junction is discordant with germline, which a read error may explain. CDR3 sequence (DNA): TGTGCCATCAGTGAGTCGCAGGTAATGGACTTC. It translates to CAISESQVMDF. The chain joins TRBV10-3 to TRBJ2-7; D uncertain. This CDR3 region has 11 residues. CDR1 ENHRY and CDR2 SYGVKD come from the germline V gene.